The clone carrying this T cell receptor beta chain rates as medium-sized. Antigen unknown. These data come from a study of OX40 agonist ivuxolimab in advanced cancers. Background on the study: Patients enrolled in dose escalation were diagnosed with hepatocellular carcinoma, melanoma, renal cell or head and neck cancer. Of mixed ages from about 23 to 79 and averaging roughly 66 years, the group was about 80% male. Study results and caveats: Expanded clones belonging to CD8+ T cells outnumbered, on average, those of CD4+. Clonal expansion by week 6 occurred in CD4+ and CD8+ blood T cells (at 0.1 to 3.0 mg/kg).

The repertoire was sequenced with immunoSEQ multiplex PCR; TCRdb's copy has only in-frame clones and lacks some. The profile covers 55,000 to 90,000 clones, with more than 80% appearing a single time and over 0.95% taken by the ten largest. The CDR3 length is 13 residues. Trimming left V 2 bases short and J 10 bases short, with 12 bases between. Germline CDR1 and CDR2: MNHEY and SVGAGI. This rearrangement joins TRBV6-5 to TRBJ1-5; perhaps TRBD1 as D (6 bases). The material sequenced was CD4+ or CD8+ T cells sorted from blood, taken in a trial of the OX40 agonist ivuxolimab. This TCR was recovered from an adult with an advanced solid tumor such as melanoma, head and neck, liver or kidney cancer. The CDR3 region has the DNA TGTGCCAGCAGTTACCAGGGGTCGAGTCCCCAGCATTTT. It specifies CASSYQGSSPQHF.